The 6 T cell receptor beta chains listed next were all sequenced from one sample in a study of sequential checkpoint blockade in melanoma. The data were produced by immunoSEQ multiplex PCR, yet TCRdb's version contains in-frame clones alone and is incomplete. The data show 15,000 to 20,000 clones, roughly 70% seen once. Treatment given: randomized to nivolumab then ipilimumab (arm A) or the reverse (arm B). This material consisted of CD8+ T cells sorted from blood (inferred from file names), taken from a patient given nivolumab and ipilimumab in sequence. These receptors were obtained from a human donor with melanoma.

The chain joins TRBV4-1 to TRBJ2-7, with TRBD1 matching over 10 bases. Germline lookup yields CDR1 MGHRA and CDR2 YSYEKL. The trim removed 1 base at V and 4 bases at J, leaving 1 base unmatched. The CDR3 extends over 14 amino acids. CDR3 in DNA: TGCGCCAGCAGCCAAGGACAGGGGGCTTACGAGCAGTACTTC. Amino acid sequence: CASSQGQGAYEQYF.

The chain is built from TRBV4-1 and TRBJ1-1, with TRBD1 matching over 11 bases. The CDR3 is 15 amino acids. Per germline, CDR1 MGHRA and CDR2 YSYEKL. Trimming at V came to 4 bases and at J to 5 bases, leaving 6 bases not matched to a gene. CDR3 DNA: TGCGCCAGCAGCCCCCGGGACAGGGGGGGGACTGAAGCTTTCTTT. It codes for CASSPRDRGGTEAFF.

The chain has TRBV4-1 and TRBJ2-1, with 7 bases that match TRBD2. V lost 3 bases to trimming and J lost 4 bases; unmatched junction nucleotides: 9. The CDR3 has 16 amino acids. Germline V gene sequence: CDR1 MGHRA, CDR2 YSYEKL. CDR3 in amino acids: CASSQGPAGVYNEQFF. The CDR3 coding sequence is TGCGCCAGCAGCCAGGGCCCGGCGGGGGTTTACAATGAGCAGTTCTTC.

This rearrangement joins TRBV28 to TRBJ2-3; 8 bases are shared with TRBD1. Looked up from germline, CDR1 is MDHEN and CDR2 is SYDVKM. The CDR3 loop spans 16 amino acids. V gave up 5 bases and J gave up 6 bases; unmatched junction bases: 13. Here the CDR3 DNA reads TGTGCCAGCAGTCCCCGGGACAGGTCAGCGAGGGATACGCAGTATTTT. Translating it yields CASSPRDRSARDTQYF.

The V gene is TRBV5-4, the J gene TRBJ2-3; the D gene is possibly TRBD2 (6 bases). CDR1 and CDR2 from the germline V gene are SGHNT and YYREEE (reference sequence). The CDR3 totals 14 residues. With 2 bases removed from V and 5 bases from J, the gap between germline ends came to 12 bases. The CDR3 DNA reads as TGTGCCAGCAGCTTCTGGGGTAGCGGAGATACGCAGTATTTT. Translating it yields CASSFWGSGDTQYF. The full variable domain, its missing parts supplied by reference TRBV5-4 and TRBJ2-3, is ETGVTQSPTHLIKTRGQQVTLRCSSQSGHNTVSWYQQALGQGPQFIFQYYREEENGRGNFPPRFSGLQFPNYSSELNVNALELDDSALYLCASSFWGSGDTQYFGPGTRLTVL.

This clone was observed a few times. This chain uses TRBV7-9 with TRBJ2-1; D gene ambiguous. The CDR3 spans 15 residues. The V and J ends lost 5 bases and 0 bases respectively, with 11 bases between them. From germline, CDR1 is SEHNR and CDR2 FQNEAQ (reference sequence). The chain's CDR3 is CASSPRTPSYNEQFF. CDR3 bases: TGTGCCAGCAGCCCGCGTACCCCCTCCTACAATGAGCAGTTCTTC.